This TCR beta chain was recovered during a study of vaccination effects on CD4 cells after COVID-19. Germline V gene lookup returns CDR1 SGHAT and CDR2 FQNNGV. V lost 4 bases, J lost 4 bases, and 10 bases lay in between. The CDR3 consists of 13 residues. The table came from immunoSEQ multiplex PCR; TCRdb's copy has only in-frame clones and leaves some out. The profile shows some 79,000 clones, about 70% of them singletons. Antigen-specific CD4+ T cells expanded by the ViraFEST assay with viral peptide pools were then sequenced. Culture proceeded for approximately 9 days, and CD4+ T cells were then isolated. A remark on this clone: Its target is unknown.

The chain is built from TRBV11-2 and TRBJ1-2, with unresolved D. This material consisted of CD4+ T cells from PBMCs cultured with HCoV-229E spike peptides, taken before COVID-19 vaccination. This sequence originates from a human donor who received a COVID-19 vaccine. The CDR3 coding sequence is TGTGCCAGCAGCTCGAGGGAGAGCTATGGCTACACCTTC. This sequence encodes CASSSRESYGYTF.